The source of this TCR beta chain is a study of identical twins. TCRdb passed the 5' RACE reads through MiXCR, listing each CDR3 protein once. Altogether some 440,000 distinct CDR3 sequences are present, 20% to 30% being singletons, with the ten largest covering over 2.5%. V lost 6 bases to trimming and J lost 0 bases, with 11 bases between them. Germline loops: CDR1 SQVTM, CDR2 ANQGSEA. CDR3 length: 13 residues. In this sample, this clonotype turned up a few times. The data also belong to a second study, concerning T cells expressing NK-cell markers.

Sequencing was done on a sample of CD4+ T cells sorted from blood. The clonotype originates from a woman aged 18-35 years in good health. This chain connects TRBV29-1 to TRBJ2-5; D may correspond to TRBD1 or TRBD2 (5 bases each). In DNA form, the CDR3 reads TGCAGCGTGGGACGGACGTACCAAGAGACCCAGTACTTC. Its protein product is CSVGRTYQETQYF.